The 15 T cell receptor beta chains given below trace back to one sample, sequenced in a study of Ad26.COV2.S vaccination and SARS-CoV-2 variants. Repertoires were generated with immunoSEQ multiplex PCR, while TCRdb's copy carries only in-frame clones and drops some. The table lists around 400,000 clones, more than 80% of them singletons, with approximately 12% in the top ten. Treatment in this sample: around 19 received Ad26.COV2.S at low or high dose, single or two shots; about five received placebo; per-sample allocation not given. Day 63 after the first injection of vaccine or placebo was the sampling time. The material sequenced was peripheral blood, taken in a trial of Ad26.COV2.S vaccine versus placebo. These receptors all stem from a person between 18 and 60 years old who received the Ad26.COV2.S COVID-19 vaccine or a placebo.

The chain links TRBV19 to TRBJ2-2; a possible D gene is TRBD2 (5 bases). Trimming shortened V by 1 base and J by 5 bases, and 11 bases separated the two germline ends. CDR3 size: 15 residues. Germline V gene data show CDR1 as LNHDA and CDR2 as SQIVND (reference sequence). CDR3 sequence (DNA): TGTGCCAGTAGTATAGTCGGGGTTGAAACCGGGGAGCTGTTTTTT. Residues: CASSIVGVETGELFF.

J is TRBJ2-3 and V is TRBV19, with 7 bases fitting TRBD1. V lost 6 bases and J lost 6; bases outside the gene matches: 3. Looked up from germline, CDR1 is LNHDA and CDR2 is SQIVND (reference sequence). The length of the CDR3 is 12 residues. The CDR3 DNA is TGTGCCAGTAGCACAGGGGCTGATACGCAGTATTTT. It translates to CASSTGADTQYF. Full variable domain (outside the CDR3, taken from reference TRBV19 and TRBJ2-3): DGGITQSPKYLFRKEGQNVTLSCEQNLNHDAMYWYRQDPGQGLRLIYYSQIVNDFQKGDIAEGYSVSREKKESFPLTVTSAQKNPTAFYLCASSTGADTQYFGPGTRLTVL.

In its sample, this clone was seen many times. The chain combines TRBV7-2 with TRBJ1-2; TRBD1 matches at 9 bases. The germline V gene encodes CDR1 SGHTA and CDR2 FQGNSA. The CDR3 runs to 14 residues. After removal of 4 bases from V and 10 bases from J, the junction contained 10 bases not matched to a gene. The CDR3 loop reads CASSSRGRQGDYTF. CDR3 DNA sequence: TGTGCCAGCAGCTCGAGAGGTCGACAGGGGGACTACACCTTC.

The chain uses TRBV5-4 and TRBJ2-3; D assignment may be TRBD1 or TRBD2 (5 bases each). The CDR3 is 14 residues long. V gave up 1 base and J gave up 0 bases, with 6 bases separating them. CDR1 SGHNT and CDR2 YYREEE come from the germline V gene (reference sequence). CDR3 loop: CASSLWGSTDTQYF. The DNA of the CDR3 is TGTGCCAGCAGCTTGTGGGGGAGCACAGATACGCAGTATTTT. Full variable domain (outside the CDR3, taken from reference TRBV5-4 and TRBJ2-3): ETGVTQSPTHLIKTRGQQVTLRCSSQSGHNTVSWYQQALGQGPQFIFQYYREEENGRGNFPPRFSGLQFPNYSSELNVNALELDDSALYLCASSLWGSTDTQYFGPGTRLTVL.

The table lists this clone with a count of one. The rearrangement uses TRBV5-1 and TRBJ2-5; 8 bases line up with TRBD1. This CDR3 contains 15 residues. CDR1 and CDR2 from the germline V gene are SGHRS and YFSETQ. With 4 bases clipped from V and 1 base from J, the junction kept 6 bases outside the gene matches. The CDR3 spells CASSMGGQGQETQYF. For the CDR3, the DNA is TGCGCCAGCAGCATGGGCGGACAGGGCCAAGAGACCCAGTACTTC.

This chain links TRBV7-6 with TRBJ2-1; 8 bases match TRBD2. The CDR3 loop spans 15 amino acids. The junction had 8 bases not matched to a gene; V was cut back by 1 base and J by 9 bases. Germline V gene sequence: CDR1 SGHVS, CDR2 FNYEAQ. Here the CDR3 reads CASSLVPGGLPEQFF. The CDR3 coding sequence is TGTGCCAGCAGCTTAGTCCCGGGAGGGCTACCTGAGCAGTTCTTC.

The V and J genes are TRBV19 and TRBJ2-1; D uncertain. V lost 5 bases to trimming and J lost 9 bases, with 14 bases between them. The V gene's germline CDR1 is LNHDA and CDR2 SQIVND (reference sequence). The CDR3 spans 13 residues. For the CDR3, the DNA is TGTGCCAGTAGTTCCCGAGGTGACGGTGAGCAGTTCTTC. Translated, it gives CASSSRGDGEQFF.

This chain uses TRBV5-1 with TRBJ2-7; possibly TRBD2 for D (5 bases). V lost 6 bases and J lost 2, with 15 bases in between. Germline V lookup: CDR1 SGHRS, CDR2 YFSETQ. This CDR3 is 14 amino acids long. The CDR3 spells CASKKTTPPYEQYF. The CDR3 DNA sequence: TGCGCCAGCAAGAAGACTACTCCACCCTACGAGCAGTACTTC.

This chain uses TRBV7-9 with TRBJ2-7; 14 bases map to TRBD2. Germline trimming cut 5 bases from V and 4 bases from J; bases unmatched to any gene: 4. Germline V gives CDR1 SEHNR, CDR2 FQNEAQ (reference sequence). The CDR3 extends over 15 amino acids. Here the CDR3 DNA reads TGTGCCAGCAGCCCGGGACTAGCGGGAGTTTACGAGCAGTACTTC. This codes for CASSPGLAGVYEQYF.

This clone was counted a single time. The genes are TRBV19 and TRBJ1-1; TRBD1 matches 7 bases. Germline assignment: CDR1 LNHDA and CDR2 SQIVND (reference sequence). The CDR3 extends over 15 amino acids. J was trimmed by 1 base and V by 5 bases; bases with no gene match: 7. The CDR3 sequence: CASSVTGQSNTEAFF. The DNA for the CDR3 is TGTGCCAGTAGTGTTACGGGACAGTCGAACACTGAAGCTTTCTTT.

The V call is TRBV10-3, the J call TRBJ2-5, with D tentatively TRBD1 (6 bases). V was clipped by 4 bases and J by 4 bases, with 16 bases between them. From germline, CDR1 is ENHRY and CDR2 SYGVKD. CDR3 length equals 15 residues. The CDR3 reads CAISGTLRQVETQYF. In nucleotides, the CDR3 is TGTGCCATCAGTGGGACCCTTCGACAGGTAGAGACCCAGTACTTC.

This clone showed up just once. The genes are TRBV9 and TRBJ2-2; a weak D match, TRBD2 (5 bases). CDR3 length: 15 residues. CDR1 is SGDLS and CDR2 is YYNGEE in the germline V gene. V gave up 0 bases and J gave up 5 bases, with 11 bases separating them. CDR3 sequence reads: CASSVGSSLTGELFF. DNA of the CDR3: TGTGCCAGCAGCGTAGGATCTAGCTTGACCGGGGAGCTGTTTTTT.

The chain couples TRBV19 to TRBJ2-7, with D uncertain. The V gene's germline CDR1 is LNHDA and CDR2 SQIVND (reference sequence). With 6 bases removed from V and 1 base from J, the gap between germline ends came to 10 bases. The CDR3 is made up of 13 amino acids. CDR3 region: CASRLEGSYEQYF. The CDR3 nucleotides are TGTGCCAGTAGGTTGGAAGGGTCCTACGAGCAGTACTTC.

The table lists this clone with a few counts. The chain carries TRBV10-1 and TRBJ1-1; no clear D gene. The ends were cut back, 0 bases at V and 1 base at J, with 6 bases in the middle. The CDR3 length is 14 residues. Germline assignment: CDR1 WNHNN and CDR2 SYGVQD (reference sequence). The CDR3 DNA reads TGCGCCAGCAGTGAGTCGGGCAGGAACACTGAAGCTTTCTTT. Its translation: CASSESGRNTEAFF.

The J gene is TRBJ2-3, the V gene TRBV11-2; the D is unclear. Trimming removed 5 bases at V and 6 bases at J, with 6 bases between. Germline values: CDR1 SGHAT, CDR2 FQNNGV. The CDR3 runs 11 residues. CDR3 coding DNA: TGTGCCAGCAGCCCCCGTGATACGCAGTATTTT. Translating gives CASSPRDTQYF.